This passage covers 25 T cell receptor beta chains from one sample sequenced in a study of T cell responses to AZD1222 COVID-19 vaccine. Clones were sequenced by immunoSEQ multiplex PCR, and TCRdb holds only the in-frame ones, with some missing. The data hold about 100,000 clones, with approximately 89% observed a single time. Sequencing was performed on peripheral blood, taken on day 0 of MenACWY control vaccination. These receptors all stem from an adult in good health.

This clone was observed a single time. The genes are TRBV2 and TRBJ2-1; D is unresolved. Germline assignment: CDR1 SNHLY and CDR2 FYNNEI. The CDR3 is 13 amino acids. Trimming shortened V by 1 base and J by 4 bases, and 5 bases separated the two germline ends. The chain's CDR3 is CASSEDGYNEQFF. The CDR3 DNA sequence: TGTGCCAGCAGTGAAGACGGTTACAATGAGCAGTTCTTC.

The chain recombines TRBV19 with TRBJ1-6, with D perhaps matching TRBD1 (6 bases). The germline gives CDR1 LNHDA, CDR2 SQIVND (reference sequence). Between the trimmed V and J ends, which lost 6 bases and 6 bases, there was a span of 15 bases. This CDR3 has 15 amino acids. The CDR3 protein is CASSDRTDFNSPLHF. The DNA for the CDR3 is TGTGCCAGTAGCGACAGGACAGATTTTAATTCACCCCTCCACTTT.

The chain links TRBV7-9 to TRBJ2-1; 7 nucleotides align to TRBD2. The junction had 0 bases not matched to a gene; V was cut back by 3 bases and J by 1 base. This CDR3 contains 14 residues. Germline CDR1 and CDR2: SEHNR and FQNEAQ (reference sequence). The CDR3 sequence: CASSFSGSYNEQFF. CDR3 coding DNA: TGTGCCAGCAGCTTTAGCGGGTCCTACAATGAGCAGTTCTTC.

This chain uses TRBV4-3 with TRBJ1-1; D perhaps matches TRBD1 (6 bases). V was shortened by 0 bases and J by 4 bases, with 18 bases between the two germline ends. The V gene's germline CDR1 is LGHNA and CDR2 YSLEER. This CDR3 has 17 residues. The CDR3 bases are TGCGCCAGCAGCCAAGACCGCGGGGGGGCTGGAGGCACTGAAGCTTTCTTT. The encoded protein is CASSQDRGGAGGTEAFF.

The CDR3 bases are TGTGCCTGGAGTGGTGGGCCAGGGCTCGACAATGAGCAGTTCTTC. Its protein product is CAWSGGPGLDNEQFF. This chain links TRBV30 with TRBJ2-1, with TRBD1 as a possible D gene (5 bases). The CDR3 has 15 residues. Germline assignment: CDR1 GTSNPN and CDR2 SVGIG (reference sequence). The V end lost 1 base, the J end lost 5 bases, and 15 bases lay between the germline ends.

The chain couples TRBV12-3 or TRBV12-4 to TRBJ2-1; D ambiguous. This CDR3 has 12 residues. V lost 5 bases, J lost 7 bases, and 9 bases lay in between. CDR3 residues: CASSLTPNEQFF. The CDR3 bases are TGTGCCAGCAGTCTCACCCCAAATGAGCAGTTCTTC.

CDR3 sequence reads: CASSFSDRGHEQYF. The CDR3 DNA sequence: TGCGCCAGCAGCTTCTCGGACAGGGGCCACGAGCAGTACTTC. The chain recombines TRBV5-1 with TRBJ2-7; 9 bases align to TRBD1. V dropped 2 bases and J dropped 5; count of bases not matched to a gene: 5. CDR1 is SGHRS, CDR2 YFSETQ, per germline. The CDR3 sequence is 14 residues long.

The chain is built from TRBV3-1 (or the pseudogene TRBV3-2) and TRBJ1-5, with D tentatively TRBD1 (5 bases). Germline V CDR1 and CDR2: LGHDT, YNNKEL (reference sequence). Trimming pared 3 bases from V and 4 bases from J, leaving 7 bases between. This CDR3 comprises 13 residues. CDR3 region: CASSQQGNQPQHF. The CDR3 nucleotides read TGTGCCAGCAGCCAGCAGGGTAATCAGCCCCAGCATTTT.

The chain joins TRBV24-1 to TRBJ2-2, with 10 bases aligning to TRBD1. The junction had 6 bases not matched to a gene; V was cut back by 9 bases and J by 3 bases. Germline V gene sequence: CDR1 KGHDR, CDR2 SFDVKD. This CDR3 is built from 15 residues. CDR3 DNA sequence: TGTGCCACCGGTCCGGGGACAGGGGACACCGGGGAGCTGTTTTTT. Protein sequence: CATGPGTGDTGELFF.

V usage is TRBV21-1 and J usage is TRBJ1-6. TRBV21-1 constitutes a pseudogene. The CDR3 has 9 residues. CDR3 nucleotide sequence: TGTGCCGGGGGGTCACCCCTCCACTTT. Encoded protein: CAGGSPLHF.

V is TRBV2 and J is TRBJ1-2; D uncertain. This CDR3 has 13 residues. The germline V gene encodes CDR1 SNHLY and CDR2 FYNNEI. Trimming pared 5 bases from V and 1 base from J, leaving 8 bases between. The CDR3 protein is CASSLPRNYGYTF. The CDR3 region has the DNA TGTGCCAGCAGTTTGCCCCGTAACTATGGCTACACCTTC. Supplemented by reference TRBV2 and TRBJ1-2, the full variable domain reads EPEVTQTPSHQVTQMGQEVILRCVPISNHLYFYWYRQILGQKVEFLVSFYNNEISEKSEIFDDQFSVERPDGSNFTLKIRSTKLEDSAMYFCASSLPRNYGYTFGSGTRLTVV.

The chain carries TRBV5-8 and TRBJ1-1; D not certain. Trimming stripped 10 bases from V and 0 bases from J, with 16 bases between. The CDR3 runs 14 residues. Germline V CDR1 and CDR2: SGHTS, YDEGEE. CDR3 in amino acids: CAQSGYQVNTEAFF. The DNA for the CDR3 is TGTGCCCAGAGTGGGTATCAGGTGAACACTGAAGCTTTCTTT.

J is TRBJ2-3 and V is TRBV5-4, with a weak D call TRBD2 (6 bases). Germline-derived CDR1 and CDR2 are SGHNT and YYREEE (reference sequence). The V end was cut by 7 bases, the J end by 2 bases, with 20 bases between. The CDR3 has 16 amino acids. The CDR3 reads CASPSGGAYNTDTQYF. The CDR3 DNA reads as TGTGCCAGCCCCTCCGGCGGGGCATACAACACAGATACGCAGTATTTT. The complete variable domain, with remaining parts taken from reference TRBV5-4 and TRBJ2-3, reads ETGVTQSPTHLIKTRGQQVTLRCSSQSGHNTVSWYQQALGQGPQFIFQYYREEENGRGNFPPRFSGLQFPNYSSELNVNALELDDSALYLCASPSGGAYNTDTQYFGPGTRLTVL.

This clone has just one count. The V and J genes are TRBV15 and TRBJ1-4, with unresolved D. The germline CDR1 and CDR2 sequences are LNHNV and YYDKDF (reference sequence). The V and J ends lost 0 bases and 11 bases respectively, with 4 bases between them. CDR3 length: 11 residues. This CDR3 is CATSREQKLFF. The CDR3 DNA reads TGTGCCACCAGCAGAGAACAGAAACTGTTTTTT.

The chain is built from TRBV6-1 and TRBJ1-1; perhaps TRBD1 as D (6 bases). Germline V gene sequence: CDR1 MNHNS, CDR2 SASEGT. Trimming removed 0 bases from V and 5 bases from J, with 13 bases in between. The CDR3 loop spans 15 amino acids. The CDR3 sequence is CASSEARGARTEAFF. CDR3 nucleotide sequence: TGTGCCAGCAGTGAAGCGAGGGGGGCGCGAACTGAAGCTTTCTTT.

This sequence joins TRBV25-1 and TRBJ1-5; D gene uncertain. The V gene's germline CDR1 is MGHDK and CDR2 SYGVNS. Trimming took 9 bases from V and 2 from J, leaving 8 bases between them. The length of the CDR3 is 12 residues. CDR3 bases: TGTGCCAGTACTACAGGCAATCAGCCCCAGCATTTT. Translating gives CASTTGNQPQHF.

This clone showed up just a few times. V usage is TRBV7-2 and J usage is TRBJ1-1, with no clear D. Between the trimmed V and J ends, which lost 1 base and 6 bases, there was a span of 9 bases. This CDR3 comprises 13 residues. From germline, CDR1 is SGHTA and CDR2 FQGNSA. CDR3 protein: CASSLVVIAEAFF. The CDR3 DNA sequence: TGTGCCAGCAGCTTAGTCGTGATCGCTGAAGCTTTCTTT.

The chain uses TRBV7-9 and TRBJ2-2, with 11 bases fitting TRBD2. The V gene end was trimmed by 4 bases and the J gene end by 7 bases; junction bases not matched to a gene: 5. CDR3 length: 15 residues. Per germline, CDR1 SEHNR and CDR2 FQNEAQ (reference sequence). CDR3 sequence: CASSYGLAGLGELFF. DNA of the CDR3: TGTGCCAGCAGCTATGGACTAGCGGGTCTCGGGGAGCTGTTTTTT.

The V call is TRBV19, the J call TRBJ1-1; TRBD1 might be the D (5 bases). V lost 4 bases, J lost 0 bases, and 12 bases lay in between. The CDR3 runs to 15 residues. The V gene's germline CDR1 is LNHDA and CDR2 SQIVND (reference sequence). CDR3 loop: CASSNAGTLNTEAFF. Written as DNA, the CDR3 is TGTGCCAGTAGTAACGCCGGGACGTTGAACACTGAAGCTTTCTTT.

The CDR3 DNA sequence: TGTGCCAGCAGCTTATGGGACAGGAATCAGCCCCAGCATTTT. It codes for CASSLWDRNQPQHF. The chain carries TRBV7-2 and TRBJ1-5, with TRBD1 matching 8 bases. This CDR3 comprises 14 residues. With 2 bases clipped from V and 4 bases from J, the junction kept 1 base outside the gene matches. Germline-derived CDR1 and CDR2 are SGHTA and FQGNSA.

This chain connects TRBV27 to TRBJ1-3; TRBD1 might be the D (5 bases). The length of the CDR3 is 15 residues. Germline-derived CDR1 and CDR2 are MNHEY and SMNVEV (reference sequence). V lost 2 bases to trimming and J lost 4 bases, with 12 bases between them. The CDR3 DNA is TGTGCCAGCAGTTTAGACCCAGGGTCCGGAAACACCATATATTTT. Translating gives CASSLDPGSGNTIYF.

The chain has TRBV5-1 and TRBJ1-1; D ambiguous. Germline-derived CDR1 and CDR2 are SGHRS and YFSETQ. Trimming took off 3 bases at V and 0 bases at J, with 6 bases between the two ends. The length of the CDR3 is 13 residues. In DNA, the CDR3 is TGCGCCAGCAGCTCGGCCGTGAACACTGAAGCTTTCTTT. Translating it yields CASSSAVNTEAFF.

This clone showed up just once. The gene calls are TRBV12-3 or TRBV12-4 and TRBJ2-1; D unresolved. This CDR3 contains 11 residues. V shed 4 bases and J shed 6 bases, with 4 bases lying between them. CDR3 nucleotide sequence: TGTGCCAGCAGTTACCGCAATGAGCAGTTCTTC. Translated, it gives CASSYRNEQFF.

The chain links TRBV5-1 to TRBJ2-7, with 8 nucleotides matching TRBD2. V shed 0 bases, J shed 2 bases, and the junction held 4 bases outside the gene matches. CDR3 length equals 15 residues. Germline CDR1 is SGHRS and CDR2 is YFSETQ. DNA for the CDR3: TGCGCCAGCAGCTTGGAACTAGCGGCCCCCTACGAGCAGTACTTC. This sequence encodes CASSLELAAPYEQYF.

The CDR3 nucleotides are TGTGCCAGCAGCGTGCAATCAGGGGGGGACACTGAAGCTTTCTTT. This codes for CASSVQSGGDTEAFF. The genes are TRBV9 and TRBJ1-1; 7 bases align to TRBD1. CDR3 length: 15 residues. J lost 3 bases, V lost 2 bases, and 7 bases had no gene match. The germline V gene has CDR1 SGDLS and CDR2 YYNGEE.